One and the same sample provided the 12 T cell receptor beta chains below, sequenced in a study of blood T cells in healthy people across ages. A second about 7 to 12 cycle PCR used barcoded and J-beta primers. TCRdb called the 5' RACE reads again in MiXCR, with one record for every CDR3 protein. Here the sample spans about 1.6 million distinct CDR3 sequences, 34% being singletons. The source material was blood. Receptors originate from a woman in her twenties or thirties in good health.

The chain recombines TRBV5-1 with TRBJ2-3; D remains ambiguous. Trimming took off 5 bases at V and 8 bases at J, with 15 bases between the two ends. Germline CDR1 is SGHRS and CDR2 is YFSETQ. The CDR3 length is 13 residues. The CDR3 DNA follows: TGCGCCAGCAGGACGGACCCCCTCGGTACGCAGTATTTT. This encodes CASRTDPLGTQYF.

This clonotype was seen repeatedly, ten times or more. This chain links TRBV28 with TRBJ2-1; no clear D. Deletions cut 8 bases from V and 6 bases from J, with 14 bases between. This CDR3 is 13 amino acids long. Germline assignment: CDR1 MDHEN and CDR2 SYDVKM. CDR3 sequence: CASLLVGSNEQFF. The CDR3 coding sequence is TGTGCCAGCCTCCTTGTAGGGTCCAATGAGCAGTTCTTC.

This clonotype came up a few times. The genes are TRBV20-1 and TRBJ2-7; TRBD2 matches at 9 bases. The germline V gene has CDR1 DFQATT and CDR2 SNEGSKA (reference sequence). V was pared by 1 base and J by 1 base, with 2 bases of the junction left unmatched. The CDR3 runs 14 residues. The CDR3 protein is CSARGSGSSYEQYF. CDR3 nucleotides: TGCAGTGCTAGAGGTAGCGGGAGTTCCTACGAGCAGTACTTC.

A note on this clonotype: This may be a read error: a much more frequent sequence differs by one nucleotide. The chain recombines TRBV7-6 with TRBJ1-2; D uncertain. CDR3 length equals 14 residues. V shed 8 bases and J shed 2 bases, with 15 bases lying between them. Germline CDR1 and CDR2: SGHVS and FNYEAQ. CDR3 sequence: CASGPRGLNYGYTF. The CDR3, as DNA: TGTGCCAGCGGCCCCCGCGGACTAAACTATGGCTACACCTTC.

This clonotype was detected a few times. J is TRBJ2-3 and V is TRBV6-6; 8 nucleotides agree with TRBD2. Germline CDR1 reads MNHNY; CDR2 reads SVGAGI (reference sequence). The CDR3 is 14 amino acids. J gave up 4 bases and V 7 bases, and 7 bases lay outside the gene matches. This chain's CDR3 is CASTGTRDADTQYF. The CDR3 DNA is TGTGCCAGCACCGGGACTAGGGATGCAGATACGCAGTATTTT.

This chain links TRBV2 with TRBJ2-1; 8 positions match TRBD2. V was clipped by 6 bases and J by 9 bases; unmatched bases: 13. Germline loops: CDR1 SNHLY, CDR2 FYNNEI. The CDR3 extends over 15 amino acids. CDR3 region: CASSEKGLGYGEQFF. The CDR3, as DNA: TGTGCCAGCAGCGAGAAGGGACTAGGGTACGGTGAGCAGTTCTTC.

This rearrangement joins TRBV5-1 to TRBJ1-1; D is unclear. With 0 bases removed from V and 0 bases from J, the gap between germline ends came to 12 bases. There are 16 residues in the CDR3. Germline V gene sequence: CDR1 SGHRS, CDR2 YFSETQ. Here the CDR3 reads CASSLEMTSMNTEAFF. DNA of the CDR3: TGCGCCAGCAGCTTGGAGATGACTTCTATGAACACTGAAGCTTTCTTT.

In DNA, the CDR3 is TGTGCCAGCAGTGATAGGACGGGAACGGATACGCAGTATTTT. Encoded protein: CASSDRTGTDTQYF. The chain combines TRBV7-2 with TRBJ2-3; TRBD2 is a possible D gene (5 bases). CDR3 length equals 14 residues. Looked up from germline, CDR1 is SGHTA and CDR2 is FQGNSA. The V end was cut by 6 bases, the J end by 6 bases, with 16 bases between.

The table lists this clonotype with many counts. The chain joins TRBV29-1 to TRBJ2-1; D is ambiguous. The CDR3 has 12 residues. Germline V gene data show CDR1 as SQVTM and CDR2 as ANQGSEA. Trimming shortened V by 1 base and J by 4 bases, and 5 bases separated the two germline ends. CDR3 nucleotide sequence: TGCAGCGTTGAAGCCCAATACAATGAGCAGTTCTTC. Translated, it gives CSVEAQYNEQFF.

The chain employs TRBV20-1 and TRBJ2-5, with no clear D. The length of the CDR3 is 13 residues. Germline CDR1 reads DFQATT; CDR2 reads SNEGSKA (reference sequence). Trimming shortened V by 4 bases and J by 1 base, and 10 bases separated the two germline ends. In nucleotides, the CDR3 is TGCAGTGCTACGATGTCAGTCCAAGAGACCCAGTACTTC. It is translated as CSATMSVQETQYF.

This sequence joins TRBV12-3 or TRBV12-4 and TRBJ2-2, with D perhaps TRBD1 or TRBD2 (5 bases each). Trimming removed 1 base at V and 4 bases at J, with 16 bases between. There are 17 residues in the CDR3. This CDR3 reads CASSLVSSAGSTGELFF. The CDR3 coding sequence is TGTGCCAGCAGTTTAGTGAGTTCGGCAGGGAGCACCGGGGAGCTGTTTTTT.

This chain links TRBV6-1 with TRBJ1-2; tentatively, D is TRBD1 (6 bases). V was cut by 4 bases and J by 5 bases, with 8 bases left in between. The CDR3 covers 12 residues. CDR1 is MNHNS, CDR2 SASEGT, per germline. CDR3 sequence reads: CASSVDRYGYTF. For the CDR3, the DNA is TGTGCCAGCAGTGTGGACAGATATGGCTACACCTTC.